The 6 T cell receptor beta chains in this list originate from one sample, sequenced in a study of T cell responses to AZD1222 COVID-19 vaccine. Measured with immunoSEQ multiplex PCR; TCRdb has only the in-frame clones, and not every one. Altogether around 99,000 clones are present, around 93% being singletons, with the ten largest covering approximately 9.3%. The input for sequencing was peripheral blood, taken 28 days after the second AZD1222 dose. The receptors shown here come from an adult who received the AZD1222 COVID-19 vaccine.

The chain combines TRBV2 with TRBJ2-5, with D tentatively TRBD2 (5 bases). Trimming pared 6 bases from V and 0 bases from J, leaving 11 bases between. The CDR3 is 14 residues long. Germline values: CDR1 SNHLY, CDR2 FYNNEI. CDR3: CASRLLVNQETQYF. The DNA for the CDR3 is TGTGCCAGCAGGTTACTAGTGAACCAAGAGACCCAGTACTTC.

The V gene is TRBV27, the J gene TRBJ1-5; tentative D call: TRBD1 (6 bases). Per the germline V gene, CDR1 is MNHEY and CDR2 is SMNVEV (reference sequence). The CDR3 has 12 residues. V was pared by 7 bases and J by 10 bases, with 14 bases between. This CDR3 is CASNREGGPQHF. CDR3 sequence (DNA): TGTGCCAGCAACAGGGAGGGTGGACCCCAGCATTTT.

This rearrangement joins TRBV6-5 to TRBJ1-4, with 7 bases lining up with TRBD1. The germline CDR1 and CDR2 sequences are MNHEY and SVGAGI. With V trimmed by 0 bases and J by 0 bases, 1 base remained unmatched. There are 16 residues in the CDR3. The CDR3: CASSYSGTATNEKLFF. The CDR3 DNA follows: TGTGCCAGCAGTTACTCAGGGACAGCAACTAATGAAAAACTGTTTTTT.

This sequence joins TRBV5-1 and TRBJ2-4; 7 bases map to TRBD1. The CDR3 has 12 amino acids. Germline CDR1 reads SGHRS; CDR2 reads YFSETQ. V shed 0 bases, J shed 16 bases, and the junction held 7 bases outside the gene matches. For the CDR3, the DNA is TGCGCCAGCAGCTTGGAGGGACAGTCTTTTTACTTC. Translation: CASSLEGQSFYF. The full variable domain, completed using reference TRBV5-1 and TRBJ2-4, is KAGVTQTPRYLIKTRGQQVTLSCSPISGHRSVSWYQQTPGQGLQFLFEYFSETQRNKGNFPGRFSGRQFSNSRSEMNVSTLELGDSALYLCASSLEGQSFYFGAGTRLSVL.

V usage is TRBV11-2 and J usage is TRBJ1-2, with D possibly being TRBD1 (6 bases). CDR1 and CDR2 (germline): SGHAT, FQNNGV. CDR3 length equals 14 residues. The V end was cut by 4 bases, the J end by 8 bases, with 17 bases between. The CDR3 spells CASSSPGGSGGYTF. The CDR3 DNA follows: TGTGCCAGCAGCTCCCCGGGGGGCTCGGGCGGCTACACCTTC.

V usage is TRBV5-1 and J usage is TRBJ2-7; 14 bases agree with TRBD2. Germline values: CDR1 SGHRS, CDR2 YFSETQ. The CDR3 sequence is 16 residues long. V lost 3 bases and J lost 9; bases outside the gene matches: 11. The CDR3 sequence: CASSSEPGLAGAGQYF. Written as DNA, the CDR3 is TGCGCCAGCAGCTCGGAACCGGGACTAGCGGGAGCCGGGCAGTACTTC.